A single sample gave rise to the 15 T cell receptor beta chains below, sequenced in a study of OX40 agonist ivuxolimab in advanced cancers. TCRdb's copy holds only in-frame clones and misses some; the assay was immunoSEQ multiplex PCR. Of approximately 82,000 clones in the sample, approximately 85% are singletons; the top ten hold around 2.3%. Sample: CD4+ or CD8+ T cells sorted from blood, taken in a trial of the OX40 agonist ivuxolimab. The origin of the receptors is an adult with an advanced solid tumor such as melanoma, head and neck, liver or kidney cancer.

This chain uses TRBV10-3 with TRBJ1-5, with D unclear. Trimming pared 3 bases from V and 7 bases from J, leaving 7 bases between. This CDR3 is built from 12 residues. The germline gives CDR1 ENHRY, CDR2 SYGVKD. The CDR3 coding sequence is TGTGCCATCAGTGACGCGTACCAGCCCCAGCATTTT. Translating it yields CAISDAYQPQHF.

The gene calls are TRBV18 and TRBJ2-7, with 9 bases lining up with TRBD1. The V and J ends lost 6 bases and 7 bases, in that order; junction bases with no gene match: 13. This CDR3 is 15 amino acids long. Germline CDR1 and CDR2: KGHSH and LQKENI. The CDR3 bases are TGTGCCAGCTCCAGGACAGGGGCCCCTTCGGGTGAGCAGTACTTC. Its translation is CASSRTGAPSGEQYF.

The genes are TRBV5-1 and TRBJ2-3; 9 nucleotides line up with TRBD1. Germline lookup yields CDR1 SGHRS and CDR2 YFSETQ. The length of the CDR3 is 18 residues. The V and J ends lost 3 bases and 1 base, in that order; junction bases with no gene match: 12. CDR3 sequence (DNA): TGCGCCAGCAGCTACATCCCGATGGGGACAGGGCGCACAGATACGCAGTATTTT. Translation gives CASSYIPMGTGRTDTQYF.

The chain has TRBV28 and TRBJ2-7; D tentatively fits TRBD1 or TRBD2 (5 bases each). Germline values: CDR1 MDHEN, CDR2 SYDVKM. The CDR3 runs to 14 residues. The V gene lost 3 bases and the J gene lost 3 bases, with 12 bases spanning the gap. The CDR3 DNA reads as TGTGCCAGCAGTTTTCGCCAGGGACGCTACGAGCAGTACTTC. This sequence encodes CASSFRQGRYEQYF.

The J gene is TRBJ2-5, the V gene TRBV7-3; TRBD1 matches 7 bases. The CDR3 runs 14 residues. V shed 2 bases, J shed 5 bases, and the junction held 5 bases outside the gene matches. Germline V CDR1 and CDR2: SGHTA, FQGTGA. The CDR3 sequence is CASSLDRDGETQYF. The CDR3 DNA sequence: TGTGCCAGCAGCTTAGACAGGGATGGTGAGACCCAGTACTTC.

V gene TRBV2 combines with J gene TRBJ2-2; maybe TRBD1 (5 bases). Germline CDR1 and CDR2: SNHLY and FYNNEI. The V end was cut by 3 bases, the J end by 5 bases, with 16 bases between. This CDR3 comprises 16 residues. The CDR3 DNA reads TGTGCCAGCAGTGACCAGAGGCAGGGAAAGACCGGGGAGCTGTTTTTT. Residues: CASSDQRQGKTGELFF.

The CDR3 loop reads CASSLQGVNEKLFF. The CDR3 nucleotides read TGCGCCAGCAGTCTTCAGGGAGTTAATGAAAAACTGTTTTTT. This rearrangement joins TRBV10-2 to TRBJ1-4, with D perhaps TRBD1 (5 bases). CDR3 length: 14 residues. Trimming removed 5 bases from V and 4 bases from J, with 11 bases in between. Germline-derived CDR1 and CDR2 are WSHSY and SAAADI.

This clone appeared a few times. The CDR3 loop is CASSQGPVDRGGGYTF. As DNA, the CDR3 is TGCGCCAGCAGCCAAGGACCGGTAGACAGGGGTGGGGGCTACACCTTC. J is TRBJ1-2 and V is TRBV4-1, with 8 bases lining up with TRBD1. The CDR3 contains 16 residues. Germline values: CDR1 MGHRA, CDR2 YSYEKL. Losses at the gene ends were 1 base for V and 8 bases for J; bases not matched to a gene: 12.

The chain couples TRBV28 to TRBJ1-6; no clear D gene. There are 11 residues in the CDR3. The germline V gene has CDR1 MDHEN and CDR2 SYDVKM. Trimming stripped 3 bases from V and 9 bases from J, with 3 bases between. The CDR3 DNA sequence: TGTGCCAGCAGTTTGGGTTCACCCCTCCACTTT. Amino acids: CASSLGSPLHF.

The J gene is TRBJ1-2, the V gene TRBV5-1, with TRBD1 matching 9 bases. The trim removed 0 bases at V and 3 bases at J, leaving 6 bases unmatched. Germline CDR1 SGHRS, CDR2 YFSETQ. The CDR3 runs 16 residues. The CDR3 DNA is TGCGCCAGCAGCTTGGTCCCGGGACAGGGAGACTATGGCTACACCTTC. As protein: CASSLVPGQGDYGYTF.

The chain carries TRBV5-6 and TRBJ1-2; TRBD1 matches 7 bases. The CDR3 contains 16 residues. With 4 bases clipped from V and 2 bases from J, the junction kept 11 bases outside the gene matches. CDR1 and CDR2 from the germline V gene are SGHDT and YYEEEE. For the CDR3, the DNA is TGTGCCAGCAGCCCGGGAATACAGGGGTGGAACTATGGCTACACCTTC. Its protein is CASSPGIQGWNYGYTF.

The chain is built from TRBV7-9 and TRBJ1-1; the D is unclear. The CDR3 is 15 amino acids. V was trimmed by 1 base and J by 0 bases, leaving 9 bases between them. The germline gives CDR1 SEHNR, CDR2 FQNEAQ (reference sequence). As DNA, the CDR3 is TGTGCCAGCAGCTTAGAGCCGGGTGTGAACACTGAAGCTTTCTTT. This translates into CASSLEPGVNTEAFF.

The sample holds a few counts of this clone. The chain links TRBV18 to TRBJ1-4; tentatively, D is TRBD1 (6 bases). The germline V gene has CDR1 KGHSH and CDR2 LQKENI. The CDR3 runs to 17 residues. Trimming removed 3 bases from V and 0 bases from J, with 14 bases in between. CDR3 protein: CASSPSQGGSTNEKLFF. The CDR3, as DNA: TGTGCCAGCTCACCTTCACAGGGTGGTTCAACTAATGAAAAACTGTTTTTT.

The CDR3 DNA sequence: TGTGCCAGCAGCTTGGGGGGACAGGGTGGCTCCTACGAGCAGTACTTC. Its translation is CASSLGGQGGSYEQYF. The V call is TRBV5-6, the J call TRBJ2-7; TRBD1 agrees at 9 bases. The V segment lost 0 bases and the J segment 0 bases; nucleotides outside the gene matches: 4. Germline V gene sequence: CDR1 SGHDT, CDR2 YYEEEE. This CDR3 has 16 amino acids.

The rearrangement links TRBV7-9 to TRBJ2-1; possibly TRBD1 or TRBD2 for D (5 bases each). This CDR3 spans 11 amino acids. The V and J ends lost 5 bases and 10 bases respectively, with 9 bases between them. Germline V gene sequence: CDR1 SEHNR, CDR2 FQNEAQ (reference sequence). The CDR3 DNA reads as TGTGCCAGCAGCGAGGGGACGGAGCAGTTCTTC. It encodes CASSEGTEQFF.